This T cell receptor beta chain was recorded in a study of shared clonotypes between healthy human individuals. Study-level findings and limits: Naive CD4 clonotypes were shared across a handful of donors at approximately 5.3%. Richness estimates generally favored naive over memory subsets.

On this clone itself: The antigen is unknown.

The CDR3 is made up of 15 amino acids. The germline CDR1 and CDR2 sequences are SGHRS and YFSETQ. The ends were cut back, 0 bases at V and 3 bases at J, with 10 bases in the middle. Running of the assay took place at deep level. Measured with immunoSEQ multiplex PCR; TCRdb has only the in-frame clones, and not every one. The repertoire includes some 2,500,000 clones, approximately 93% of them detected once, and 0.36% sits in the top ten. Source material: naive CD4+ T cells from PBMCs. As to subset: CD45RA+ positively selected. The sequence came from a man between 18 and 35 years old in good health. Some clones in this sample may be carry-over from other donors' samples. V and J are TRBV5-1 and TRBJ2-1; D gene ambiguous. CDR3 coding DNA: TGCGCCAGCAGCTTGGGCTTAAACCACTACAATGAGCAGTTCTTC. This codes for CASSLGLNHYNEQFF.